This TCR beta chain appears in the sequencing data of a study of blood T cell repertoires in COVID-19. The assay was immunoSEQ multiplex PCR, and TCRdb's table has in-frame clones only and misses some. The data hold approximately 260,000 clones, with about nine tenths observed a single time. The ends lost 5 bases at V and 7 bases at J; junction bases unmatched: 10. Per germline, CDR1 KGHSH and CDR2 LQKENI. This CDR3 is 16 amino acids long. This clone was picked up one time. Input material: peripheral blood. The V gene is TRBV18, the J gene TRBJ2-1; TRBD2 matches 11 bases. The TCR originated in a man over 45 with acute or convalescent COVID-19. CDR3 amino acids: CASSVVAGGPGNEQFF. The CDR3 DNA reads TGTGCCAGCTCAGTCGTAGCGGGGGGGCCGGGGAATGAGCAGTTCTTC.